Listed here is a single T cell receptor (beta chain). Antigen: not known. Deletions cut 5 bases from V and 7 bases from J, with 27 bases between. The CDR3 extends over 18 amino acids. Germline assignment: CDR1 SGHTA and CDR2 FQGTGA. Repertoires were generated with immunoSEQ multiplex PCR, while TCRdb's copy carries only in-frame clones and drops some. The sample has about 62,000 clones; around 90% are singletons. The data derive from a study of lymphopenia after photon versus proton radiotherapy. Study-wide results and caveats: Under photons, naive T cells and diversity fell while effector/memory populations rose. Better survival with proton therapy was suggested as possible, not demonstrated.

The chain has TRBV7-3 and TRBJ2-1; the D call may be TRBD1 or TRBD2 (7 bases each). This TCR derives from a man older than 75 with esophageal cancer. The sequencing used peripheral blood, collected from a patient treated with proton-based radiotherapy. The CDR3 DNA is TGTGCCAGCAGCCCCAGGGGGGGCGGGGGACCTCCGGAGAATGAGCAGTTCTTC. Translating it yields CASSPRGGGGPPENEQFF.